These 10 T cell receptor beta chains were all obtained from the same sample, sequenced in a study of cytomegalovirus exposure and HLA in healthy donors. PCR primers comprised 60 Vbeta and 13 Jbeta primers. TCRdb's copy holds only in-frame clones and misses some; the assay was immunoSEQ multiplex PCR. The table has 180,000 or so clones, about four fifths seen once. Sequencing was done on a sample of PBMCs. The receptors here all came from a woman under 30 in good health and CMV-seronegative.

About this clone itself: No conserved phenylalanine or tryptophan is present at the end of the CDR3, so a read error is the likely explanation. This rearrangement joins TRBV5-6 to TRBJ2-7; a possible D gene is TRBD1 (6 bases). Germline assignment: CDR1 SGHDT and CDR2 YYEEEE. The CDR3 contains 14 residues. The V end lost 2 bases, the J end lost 4 bases, and 13 bases lay between the germline ends. CDR3 sequence reads: CASSFAGELYEQYS. The CDR3 bases are TGTGCCAGCAGCTTTGCAGGGGAGTTATACGAGCAGTACTCC.

V gene TRBV4-1 combines with J gene TRBJ2-1; TRBD1 agrees at 10 bases. With 0 bases clipped from V and 7 bases from J, the junction kept 3 bases outside the gene matches. In germline, CDR1 is MGHRA, CDR2 YSYEKL. The CDR3 runs 15 residues. The CDR3 is CASSQEGQGRNEQFF. Written as DNA, the CDR3 is TGCGCCAGCAGCCAAGAGGGACAGGGGAGAAATGAGCAGTTCTTC.

Only a few counts were recorded for this clone. The J gene is TRBJ1-1, the V gene TRBV6-1; D uncertain. The CDR3 sequence is 14 residues long. Trimming removed 1 base at V and 4 bases at J, with 10 bases between. Germline V gene sequence: CDR1 MNHNS, CDR2 SASEGT. The CDR3 loop reads CASSEGLQVTEAFF. The CDR3 DNA sequence: TGTGCCAGCAGTGAAGGCCTTCAGGTCACTGAAGCTTTCTTT.

V is TRBV11-2 and J is TRBJ2-2, with TRBD2 matching 10 bases. V was pared by 5 bases and J by 3 bases, with 12 bases of the junction left unmatched. This CDR3 has 18 amino acids. Germline CDR1 is SGHAT and CDR2 is FQNNGV. The CDR3 sequence is CASSVLSGGEPDTGELFF. Here the CDR3 DNA reads TGTGCCAGCAGCGTACTGAGCGGGGGGGAGCCGGACACCGGGGAGCTGTTTTTT.

The chain uses TRBV19 and TRBJ1-5; 7 bases match TRBD1. Trimming at V came to 5 bases and at J to 3 bases, leaving 10 bases not matched to a gene. The CDR3 is made up of 16 amino acids. Germline CDR1 is LNHDA and CDR2 is SQIVND (reference sequence). The CDR3 here is CASSYAQGKVNQPQHF. For the CDR3, the DNA is TGTGCCAGTAGTTACGCACAGGGGAAGGTCAATCAGCCCCAGCATTTT.

The V and J genes are TRBV27 and TRBJ2-2; a possible D gene is TRBD2 (5 bases). This CDR3 is built from 12 residues. V was pared by 5 bases and J by 5 bases, with 6 bases between. Per germline, CDR1 MNHEY and CDR2 SMNVEV (reference sequence). CDR3 protein: CASSPGTGELFF. Here the CDR3 DNA reads TGTGCCAGCAGTCCGGGAACCGGGGAGCTGTTTTTT.

The rearrangement links TRBV19 to TRBJ2-4, with TRBD1 as a possible D gene (5 bases). CDR1 LNHDA and CDR2 SQIVND come from the germline V gene (reference sequence). The CDR3 totals 14 residues. The V gene lost 4 bases and the J gene lost 3 bases, with 10 bases spanning the gap. CDR3 nucleotides: TGTGCCAGTAGTACTGGACAAGGCAAAAACATTCAGTACTTC. Amino acid sequence: CASSTGQGKNIQYF.

The CDR3 protein is CASSPLAASTDTQYF. The DNA of the CDR3 is TGTGCCAGCAGTCCGCTAGCGGCTAGCACAGATACGCAGTATTTT. The chain has TRBV28 and TRBJ2-3; TRBD2 agrees at 7 bases. The V gene end was trimmed by 5 bases and the J gene end by 0 bases; junction bases not matched to a gene: 5. Germline lookup yields CDR1 MDHEN and CDR2 SYDVKM. The CDR3 is 15 amino acids.

This chain joins TRBV9 and TRBJ1-3, with TRBD1 matching 8 bases. CDR3 size: 13 residues. V gave up 4 bases and J gave up 4 bases; unmatched junction bases: 1. In germline, CDR1 is SGDLS, CDR2 YYNGEE. CDR3 nucleotide sequence: TGTGCCAGCAGCAGACAGGGGGGAAACACCATATATTTT. Translating it yields CASSRQGGNTIYF.

V usage is TRBV4-3 and J usage is TRBJ2-2; D remains ambiguous. Germline V lookup: CDR1 LGHNA, CDR2 YSLEER. V was shortened by 3 bases and J by 0 bases, with 8 bases between the two germline ends. The CDR3 totals 15 residues. CDR3 in amino acids: CASSQESSNTGELFF. CDR3 in DNA: TGCGCCAGCAGCCAGGAGAGCTCGAACACCGGGGAGCTGTTTTTT.